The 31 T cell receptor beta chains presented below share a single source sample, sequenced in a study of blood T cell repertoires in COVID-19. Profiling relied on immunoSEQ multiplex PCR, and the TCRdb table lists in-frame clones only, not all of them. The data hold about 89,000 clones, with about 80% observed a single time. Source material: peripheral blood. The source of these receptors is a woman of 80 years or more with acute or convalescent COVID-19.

The CDR3 here is CASSFTGNYGYTF. As DNA, the CDR3 is TGTGCCAGCAGCTTCACAGGGAATTATGGCTACACCTTC. This chain joins TRBV5-4 and TRBJ1-2; D possibly corresponds to TRBD1 (6 bases). The length of the CDR3 is 13 residues. V lost 2 bases to trimming and J lost 5 bases, with 10 bases between them. In germline, CDR1 is SGHNT, CDR2 YYREEE (reference sequence).

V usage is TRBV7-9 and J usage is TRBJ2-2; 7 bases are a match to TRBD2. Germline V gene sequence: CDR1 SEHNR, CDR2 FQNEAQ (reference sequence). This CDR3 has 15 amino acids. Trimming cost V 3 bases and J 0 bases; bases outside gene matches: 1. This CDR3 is CASSLGLSNTGELFF. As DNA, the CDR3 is TGTGCCAGCAGCTTGGGACTATCGAACACCGGGGAGCTGTTTTTT.

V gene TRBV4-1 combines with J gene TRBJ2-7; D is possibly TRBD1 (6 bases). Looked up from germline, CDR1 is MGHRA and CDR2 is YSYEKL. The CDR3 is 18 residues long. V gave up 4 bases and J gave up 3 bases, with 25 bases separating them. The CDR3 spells CASSPASQGPGWIYEQYF. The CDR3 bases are TGCGCCAGCAGCCCAGCGAGCCAGGGGCCTGGTTGGATCTACGAGCAGTACTTC.

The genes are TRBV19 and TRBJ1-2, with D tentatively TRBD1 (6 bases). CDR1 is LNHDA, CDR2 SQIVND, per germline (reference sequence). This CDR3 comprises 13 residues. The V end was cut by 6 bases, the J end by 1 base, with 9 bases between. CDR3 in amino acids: CASRDRDNYGYTF. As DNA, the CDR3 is TGTGCCAGTAGGGACAGAGATAACTATGGCTACACCTTC.

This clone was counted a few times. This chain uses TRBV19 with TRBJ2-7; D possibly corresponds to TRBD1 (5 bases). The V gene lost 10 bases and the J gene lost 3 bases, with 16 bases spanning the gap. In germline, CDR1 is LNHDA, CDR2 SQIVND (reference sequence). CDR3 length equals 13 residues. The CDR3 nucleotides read TGTGCCATCTGTGGGGCTTCTCACTACGAGCAGTACTTC. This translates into CAICGASHYEQYF.

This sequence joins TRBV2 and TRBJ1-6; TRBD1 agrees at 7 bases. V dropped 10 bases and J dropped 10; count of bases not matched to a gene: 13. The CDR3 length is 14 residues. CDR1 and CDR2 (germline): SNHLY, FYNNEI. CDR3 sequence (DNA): TGTGCCATCAAAGGGGGCGCGACGGGGTCACCCCTCCACTTT. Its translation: CAIKGGATGSPLHF.

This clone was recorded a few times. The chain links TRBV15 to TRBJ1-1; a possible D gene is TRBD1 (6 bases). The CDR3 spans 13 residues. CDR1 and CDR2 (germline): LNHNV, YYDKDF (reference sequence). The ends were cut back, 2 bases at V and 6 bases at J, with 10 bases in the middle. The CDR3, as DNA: TGTGCCACCAGCAGAAACAGGGTTTCTGAAGCTTTCTTT. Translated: CATSRNRVSEAFF.

The CDR3 reads CASKPGQGAGNTIYF. The CDR3 DNA follows: TGCGCCAGCAAGCCGGGACAGGGGGCTGGAAACACCATATATTTT. The V gene is TRBV4-1, the J gene TRBJ1-3, with TRBD1 matching 11 bases. CDR3 size: 15 residues. Looked up from germline, CDR1 is MGHRA and CDR2 is YSYEKL. V trimming: 7 bases; J trimming: 2 bases; junction bases outside the gene matches: 4.

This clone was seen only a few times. The CDR3 loop reads CASSLVARGTEAFF. The CDR3 DNA follows: TGTGCCAGCAGCTTAGTCGCTAGGGGGACTGAAGCTTTCTTT. This rearrangement joins TRBV7-3 to TRBJ1-1; possible D gene TRBD1, 6 bases. This CDR3 has 14 residues. Trimming left V 2 bases short and J 5 bases short, with 12 bases between. Germline CDR1 SGHTA, CDR2 FQGTGA.

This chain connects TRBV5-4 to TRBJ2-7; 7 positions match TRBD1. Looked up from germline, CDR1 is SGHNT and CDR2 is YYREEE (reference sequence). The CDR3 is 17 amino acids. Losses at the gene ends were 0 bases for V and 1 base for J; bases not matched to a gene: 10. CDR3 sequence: CASSLAKGAGPSYEQYF. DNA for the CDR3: TGTGCCAGCAGCTTGGCCAAGGGGGCAGGCCCTTCCTACGAGCAGTACTTC. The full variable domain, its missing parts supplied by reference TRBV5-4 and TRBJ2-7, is ETGVTQSPTHLIKTRGQQVTLRCSSQSGHNTVSWYQQALGQGPQFIFQYYREEENGRGNFPPRFSGLQFPNYSSELNVNALELDDSALYLCASSLAKGAGPSYEQYFGPGTRLTVT.

The CDR3 coding sequence is TGTGCCAGCAGTCCGCTATCCGTGGAGTACTATGGCTACACCTTC. Its protein is CASSPLSVEYYGYTF. This chain links TRBV28 with TRBJ1-2; D gene unclear. The CDR3 is 15 residues long. Trimming cost V 5 bases and J 3 bases, with 16 bases left between them. The germline CDR1 and CDR2 sequences are MDHEN and SYDVKM.

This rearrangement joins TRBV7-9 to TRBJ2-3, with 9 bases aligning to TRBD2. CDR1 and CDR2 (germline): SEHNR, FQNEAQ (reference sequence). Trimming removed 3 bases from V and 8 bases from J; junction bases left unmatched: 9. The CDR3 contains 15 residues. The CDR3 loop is CASSFLTSGEVTQYF. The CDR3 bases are TGTGCCAGCAGCTTTTTGACTAGCGGTGAAGTTACGCAGTATTTT. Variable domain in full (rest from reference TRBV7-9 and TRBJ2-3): DTGVSQNPRHKITKRGQNVTFRCDPISEHNRLYWYRQTLGQGPEFLTYFQNEAQLEKSRLLSDRFSAERPKGSFSTLEIQRTEQGDSAMYLCASSFLTSGEVTQYFGPGTRLTVL.

CDR3 loop: CASGGLPNTDTQYF. CDR3 nucleotides: TGTGCCAGCGGCGGACTCCCTAACACAGATACGCAGTATTTT. This chain joins TRBV3-1 (or the pseudogene TRBV3-2) and TRBJ2-3; TRBD2 might be the D (5 bases). Trimming took 8 bases from V and 2 from J, leaving 14 bases between them. CDR1 and CDR2 from the germline V gene are LGHDT and YNNKEL (reference sequence). The CDR3 covers 14 residues.

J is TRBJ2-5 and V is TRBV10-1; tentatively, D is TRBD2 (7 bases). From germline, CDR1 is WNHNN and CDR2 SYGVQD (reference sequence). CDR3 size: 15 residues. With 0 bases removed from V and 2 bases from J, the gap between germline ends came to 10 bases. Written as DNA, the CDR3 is TGCGCCAGCAGTGAGTCCGCGGGGGCACAAGAGACCCAGTACTTC. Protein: CASSESAGAQETQYF.

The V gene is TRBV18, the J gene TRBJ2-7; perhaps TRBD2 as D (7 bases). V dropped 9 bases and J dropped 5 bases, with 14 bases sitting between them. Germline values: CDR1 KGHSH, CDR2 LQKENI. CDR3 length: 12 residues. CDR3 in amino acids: CASTGGWDEQYF. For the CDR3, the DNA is TGTGCCAGTACGGGGGGCTGGGACGAGCAGTACTTC.

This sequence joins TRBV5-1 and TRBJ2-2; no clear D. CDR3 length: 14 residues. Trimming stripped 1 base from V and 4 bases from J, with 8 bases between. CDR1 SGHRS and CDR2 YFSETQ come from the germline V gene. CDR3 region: CASSLSAVTGELFF. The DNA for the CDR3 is TGCGCCAGCAGCTTGTCCGCGGTCACCGGGGAGCTGTTTTTT. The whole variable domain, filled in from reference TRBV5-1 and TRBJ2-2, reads KAGVTQTPRYLIKTRGQQVTLSCSPISGHRSVSWYQQTPGQGLQFLFEYFSETQRNKGNFPGRFSGRQFSNSRSEMNVSTLELGDSALYLCASSLSAVTGELFFGEGSRLTVL.

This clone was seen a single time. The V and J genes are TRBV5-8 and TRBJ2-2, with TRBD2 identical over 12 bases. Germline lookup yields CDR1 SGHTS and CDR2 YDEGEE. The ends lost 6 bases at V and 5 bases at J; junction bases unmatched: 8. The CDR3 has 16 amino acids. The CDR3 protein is CASNRLAGARTGELFF. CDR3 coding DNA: TGTGCCAGCAACAGACTAGCGGGAGCGAGGACCGGGGAGCTGTTTTTT.

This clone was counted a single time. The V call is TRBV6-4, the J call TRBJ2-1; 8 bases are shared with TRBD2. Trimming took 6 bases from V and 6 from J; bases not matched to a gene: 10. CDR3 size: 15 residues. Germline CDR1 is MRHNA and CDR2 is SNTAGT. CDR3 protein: CASSLSGSGGNEQFF. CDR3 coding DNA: TGTGCCAGCAGCCTGAGCGGGAGTGGAGGCAATGAGCAGTTCTTC.

Here the CDR3 DNA reads TGCAGCGCCAAGGACAGGGGGCTGGGGCAGCCCCAGCATTTT. This translates into CSAKDRGLGQPQHF. The chain is built from TRBV29-1 and TRBJ1-5; 11 bases align to TRBD1. J was trimmed by 7 bases and V by 7 bases; bases with no gene match: 9. Germline V gene sequence: CDR1 SQVTM, CDR2 ANQGSEA. The CDR3 extends over 14 amino acids.

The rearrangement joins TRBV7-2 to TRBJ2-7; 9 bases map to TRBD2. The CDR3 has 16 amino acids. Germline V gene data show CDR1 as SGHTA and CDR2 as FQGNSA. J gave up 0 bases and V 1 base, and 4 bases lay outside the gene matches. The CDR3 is CASSLGLAVLSYEQYF. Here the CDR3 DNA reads TGTGCCAGCAGCTTAGGACTAGCGGTACTCTCCTACGAGCAGTACTTC.

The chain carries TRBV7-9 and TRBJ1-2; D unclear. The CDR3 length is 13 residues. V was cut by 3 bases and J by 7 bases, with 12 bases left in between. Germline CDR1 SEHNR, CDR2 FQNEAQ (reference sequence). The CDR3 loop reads CASSFEGVSGYTF. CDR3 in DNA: TGTGCCAGCAGCTTCGAGGGAGTTAGTGGCTACACCTTC.

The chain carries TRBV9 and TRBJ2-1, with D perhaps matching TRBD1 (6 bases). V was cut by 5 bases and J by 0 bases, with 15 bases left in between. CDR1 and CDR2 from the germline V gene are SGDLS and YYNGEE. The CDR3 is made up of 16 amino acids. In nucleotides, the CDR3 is TGTGCCAGCAGTGCAGGGGTGGGTCGCTCCTACAATGAGCAGTTCTTC. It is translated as CASSAGVGRSYNEQFF.

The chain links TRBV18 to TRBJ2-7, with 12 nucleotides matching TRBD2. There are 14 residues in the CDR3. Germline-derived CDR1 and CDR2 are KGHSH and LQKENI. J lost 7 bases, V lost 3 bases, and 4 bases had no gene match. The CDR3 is CASSPTSGSSEQYF. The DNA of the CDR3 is TGTGCCAGCTCACCGACTAGCGGGAGTAGTGAGCAGTACTTC.

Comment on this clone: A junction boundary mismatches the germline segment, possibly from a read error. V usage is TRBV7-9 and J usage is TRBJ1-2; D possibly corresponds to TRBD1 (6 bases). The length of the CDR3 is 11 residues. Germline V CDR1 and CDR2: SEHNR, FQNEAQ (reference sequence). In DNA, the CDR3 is TGTGCCAGCAGCTTAAACCGACAGGTTTCCTTC. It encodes CASSLNRQVSF.

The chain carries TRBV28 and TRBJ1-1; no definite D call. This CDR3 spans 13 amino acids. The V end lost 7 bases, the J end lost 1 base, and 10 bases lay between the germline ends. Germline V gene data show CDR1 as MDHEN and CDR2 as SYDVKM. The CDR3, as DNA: TGTGCCAGCAAAGAGAGGTGGAACACTGAAGCTTTCTTT. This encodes CASKERWNTEAFF. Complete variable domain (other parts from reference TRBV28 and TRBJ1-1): DVKVTQSSRYLVKRTGEKVFLECVQDMDHENMFWYRQDPGLGLRLIYFSYDVKMKEKGDIPEGYSVSREKKERFSLILESASTNQTSMYLCASKERWNTEAFFGQGTRLTVV.

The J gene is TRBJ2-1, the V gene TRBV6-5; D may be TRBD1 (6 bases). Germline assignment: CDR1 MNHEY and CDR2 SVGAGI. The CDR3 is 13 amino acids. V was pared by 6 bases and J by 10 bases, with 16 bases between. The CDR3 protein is CASRQQGLGEQFF. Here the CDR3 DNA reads TGTGCCAGCAGGCAACAGGGCCTAGGGGAGCAGTTCTTC.

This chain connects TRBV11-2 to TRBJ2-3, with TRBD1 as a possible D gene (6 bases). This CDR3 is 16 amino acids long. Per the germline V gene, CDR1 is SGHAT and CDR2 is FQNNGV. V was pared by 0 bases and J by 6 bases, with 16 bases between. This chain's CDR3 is CASSLEWGQTGDTQYF. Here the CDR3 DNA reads TGTGCCAGCAGCTTAGAATGGGGACAAACCGGGGATACGCAGTATTTT.

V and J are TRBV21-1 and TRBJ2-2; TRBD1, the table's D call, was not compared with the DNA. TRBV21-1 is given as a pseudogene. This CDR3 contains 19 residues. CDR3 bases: TGTGCCAGCAGCCATCGACAGGGGCTCGACCCGGAGAGCACCGGGGAGCTGTTTTTT. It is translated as CASSHRQGLDPESTGELFF.

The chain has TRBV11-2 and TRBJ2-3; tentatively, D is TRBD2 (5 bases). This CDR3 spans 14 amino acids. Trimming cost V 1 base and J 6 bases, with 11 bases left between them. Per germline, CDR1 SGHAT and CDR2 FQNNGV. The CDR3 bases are TGTGCCAGCAGCTTAGTGTCTAGCCTGGATACGCAGTATTTT. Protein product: CASSLVSSLDTQYF.

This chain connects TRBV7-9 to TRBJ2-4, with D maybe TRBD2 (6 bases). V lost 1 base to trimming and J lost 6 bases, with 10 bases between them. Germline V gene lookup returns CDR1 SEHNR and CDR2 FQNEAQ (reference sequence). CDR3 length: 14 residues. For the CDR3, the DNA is TGTGCCAGCAGCTTAGAGGGGCGGGGAAACATTCAGTACTTC. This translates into CASSLEGRGNIQYF.

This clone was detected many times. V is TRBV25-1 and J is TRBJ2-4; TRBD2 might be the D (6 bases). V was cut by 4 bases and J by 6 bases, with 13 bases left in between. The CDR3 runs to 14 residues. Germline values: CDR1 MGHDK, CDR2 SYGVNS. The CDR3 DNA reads TGTGCCAGCAGTGGGGGAGGTACAGTAAACATTCAGTACTTC. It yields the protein CASSGGGTVNIQYF.